These 16 T cell receptor beta chains were all obtained from the same sample, sequenced in a study of blood T cells in healthy people across ages. A sample-barcoded 5' primer and a J-beta primer mix were used in a second PCR of roughly 7 to 12 cycles. MiXCR, run by TCRdb on the 5' RACE reads, gives a single entry per CDR3 protein. There are some 1.5 million distinct CDR3 sequences in the sample; under 30% occur only once, and roughly 8% lies in the top ten. Sequenced sample: blood. The receptors derive from a woman aged 30 to 39 in good health.

This clonotype has at least ten counts. The chain is built from TRBV28 and TRBJ2-7; possible D gene TRBD2, 6 bases. The CDR3 totals 13 residues. Germline lookup yields CDR1 MDHEN and CDR2 SYDVKM. V was pared by 7 bases and J by 3 bases, with 13 bases between. This CDR3 reads CASISGGFYEQYF. CDR3 in DNA: TGTGCCAGCATTTCCGGAGGGTTCTACGAGCAGTACTTC.

The genes are TRBV25-1 and TRBJ2-5; either TRBD1 or TRBD2 may fit D (6 bases each). CDR1 is MGHDK and CDR2 is SYGVNS in the germline V gene. V lost 4 bases and J lost 7, with 13 bases in between. CDR3 length: 13 amino acids. CDR3 sequence (DNA): TGTGCCAGCAGTGGCCCCGGGGGCACGACCCAGTACTTC. Its protein is CASSGPGGTTQYF.

This clonotype was observed a few times. This sequence joins TRBV12-3 or TRBV12-4 and TRBJ2-1, with 11 bases lining up with TRBD2. Losses at the gene ends were 10 bases for V and 4 bases for J; bases not matched to a gene: 9. CDR3 length: 15 amino acids. CDR3 bases: TGTGCCACCTCGGGGGCTAGCGGGGGGTACAATGAGCAGTTCTTC. It specifies CATSGASGGYNEQFF.

A remark on this clonotype: One end of the junction varies from germline; a read error may be responsible. The V and J genes are TRBV7-9 and TRBJ2-7; no clear D. Germline V gene lookup returns CDR1 SEHNR and CDR2 FQNEAQ (reference sequence). The CDR3 contains 15 residues. The CDR3, as DNA: TGTGCCAGTAGCTTACGATCGGAGAGCTCCTACGAGCAGTACTTC. Protein product: CASSLRSESSYEQYF.

The chain recombines TRBV7-6 with TRBJ2-1; 12 nucleotides agree with TRBD1. Germline CDR1 and CDR2: SGHVS and FNYEAQ. The CDR3 runs 22 residues. Trimming at V came to 3 bases and at J to 1 base, leaving 19 bases not matched to a gene. For the CDR3, the DNA is TGTGCCAGCAGCTTCCCCCGAACGACCGGGACAGGGGGCGAAGGATCCTACAATGAGCAGTTCTTC. Protein: CASSFPRTTGTGGEGSYNEQFF.

In this sample, this clonotype turned up many times. This chain uses TRBV20-1 with TRBJ2-1; TRBD2 might be the D (5 bases). The V end was cut by 5 bases, the J end by 10 bases, with 12 bases between. Germline assignment: CDR1 DFQATT and CDR2 SNEGSKA (reference sequence). The CDR3 runs 11 residues. CDR3 nucleotide sequence: TGCAGTGCTGGCGCTAGCTCGGAGCAGTTCTTC. Residues: CSAGASSEQFF.

Of note for this clonotype: Germline and junction disagree at one end, which may indicate a read error. The CDR3 bases are TGCAGCGGGGGTACAGGGAACACTGAACCTTTCTTT. Translation: CSGGTGNTEPFF. The gene calls are TRBV20-1 and TRBJ1-1, with D possibly matching TRBD1 (6 bases). Germline CDR1 DFQATT, CDR2 SNEGSKA (reference sequence). This CDR3 spans 12 amino acids.

The gene calls are TRBV7-2 and TRBJ2-1, with 10 bases identical to TRBD2. In germline, CDR1 is SGHTA, CDR2 FQGNSA. The CDR3 is 14 amino acids. Germline trimming cut 2 bases from V and 7 bases from J; bases unmatched to any gene: 2. The CDR3 sequence: CASSLSGRVNEQFF. CDR3 coding DNA: TGTGCCAGCAGCTTAAGCGGGAGGGTTAATGAGCAGTTCTTC.

This clonotype turned up a few times. The chain links TRBV9 to TRBJ2-5; 7 bases agree with TRBD2. Germline-derived CDR1 and CDR2 are SGDLS and YYNGEE. The J segment lost 4 bases and the V segment lost 0 bases, leaving 15 bases of the junction unmatched. The CDR3 extends over 18 amino acids. In DNA form, the CDR3 reads TGTGCCAGCAGCGTAGGAAGTTTAGGACTAGGTCCGTCAGAGACCCAGTACTTC. It translates to CASSVGSLGLGPSETQYF.

This clonotype was seen ten or more times. The chain links TRBV7-2 to TRBJ2-4; 7 bases align to TRBD2. Germline V gene data show CDR1 as SGHTA and CDR2 as FQGNSA. This CDR3 has 13 amino acids. The trim removed 5 bases at V and 13 bases at J, leaving 11 bases unmatched. This chain's CDR3 is CASSLQGGSEQYF. The CDR3 DNA reads TGTGCCAGCAGCCTGCAGGGAGGGAGTGAGCAGTACTTC.

This clonotype was detected a few times. The chain joins TRBV7-9 to TRBJ1-4; unclear D gene. CDR3 length: 15 residues. Deletions cut 2 bases from V and 5 bases from J, with 12 bases between. The germline CDR1 and CDR2 sequences are SEHNR and FQNEAQ (reference sequence). CDR3 sequence: CASSLRELRNEKLFF. The CDR3 DNA reads TGTGCCAGCAGCTTAAGGGAGCTCCGGAATGAAAAACTGTTTTTT.

This clonotype was detected many times. The rearrangement links TRBV12-3 or TRBV12-4 to TRBJ2-3, with 7 bases matching TRBD1. V dropped 6 bases and J dropped 10; count of bases not matched to a gene: 4. The CDR3 contains 11 residues. CDR3 DNA: TGTGCCAGCAGCACTCAGGGGGCGCAGTATTTT. Its translation is CASSTQGAQYF.

Regarding this clonotype: A much larger clone lies one base from this, so it may be a read error. The V and J genes are TRBV11-2 and TRBJ2-5; 9 bases agree with TRBD2. CDR1 and CDR2 from the germline V gene are SGHAT and FQNNGV. The CDR3 has 16 residues. The CDR3 sequence is CASSLGASGTQEAQYF. For the CDR3, the DNA is TGTGCCAGCAGCTTAGGGGCTAGCGGGACTCAAGAGGCCCAGTACTTC.

As regards this clonotype: Sequence at one end of the junction differs from germline and may be a read error. V gene TRBV7-9 combines with J gene TRBJ2-4; D uncertain. This CDR3 has 12 amino acids. The germline V gene encodes CDR1 SEHNR and CDR2 FQNEAQ (reference sequence). This CDR3 reads CASSTGKNIQDF. DNA for the CDR3: TGTGCCAGCAGTACTGGGAAAAACATTCAGGACTTC.

This clonotype was picked up a small number of times. The gene calls are TRBV7-7 and TRBJ2-7; 7 bases agree with TRBD1. Trimming at V came to 2 bases and at J to 1 base, leaving 20 bases not matched to a gene. Germline assignment: CDR1 SSHAT and CDR2 FNYEAQ (reference sequence). The CDR3 spans 20 residues. CDR3 sequence: CASSLRFFQETGPRSYEQYF. The CDR3 coding sequence is TGTGCCAGCAGCTTACGTTTTTTTCAGGAGACAGGGCCCCGTTCCTACGAGCAGTACTTC.

The V call is TRBV12-3 or TRBV12-4, the J call TRBJ2-2, with 8 bases aligning to TRBD1. V lost 3 bases, J lost 6 bases, and 6 bases stayed unmatched. The CDR3 length is 15 residues. CDR3 coding DNA: TGTGCCAGCAGTTTGAGGCGGACAGGGTCCGGGGAGCTGTTTTTT. This gives the protein CASSLRRTGSGELFF.